Presented here are 7 T cell receptor beta chains from one specimen sequenced in a study of preoperative IRX-2 immunotherapy in early breast cancer. Some clones are missing from TCRdb's copy, which holds only in-frame ones; the method was immunoSEQ multiplex PCR. The top ten clones hold approximately 1.1% of a sample with about 45,000 clones, 77% of them seen once. The treatment is: preoperative locoregional IRX-2 cytokine immunotherapy. The input for sequencing was tumor tissue, taken after IRX-2 immunotherapy. These receptors originate from a human donor with breast cancer.

The CDR3 protein is CASSAPDKYSGYTF. The CDR3 DNA sequence: TGTGCCAGCAGTGCCCCGGATAAGTATTCCGGCTACACCTTC. The J gene is TRBJ1-2, the V gene TRBV6-8; D is ambiguous. This CDR3 has 14 residues. Trimming left V 5 bases short and J 8 bases short, with 18 bases between. The germline V gene has CDR1 MNHGY and CDR2 SAAAGT.

The rearrangement links TRBV11-3 to TRBJ2-4; TRBD2 matches at 8 bases. The CDR3 is made up of 19 amino acids. The J segment lost 0 bases and the V segment lost 3 bases, leaving 13 bases of the junction unmatched. The V gene's germline CDR1 is SGHNT and CDR2 YENEEA. This CDR3 reads CASSLVSGGVPLAKNIQYF. The CDR3 nucleotides are TGTGCCAGCAGCTTGGTGAGCGGGGGTGTCCCTTTAGCCAAAAACATTCAGTACTTC. Full variable domain (outside the CDR3, taken from reference TRBV11-3 and TRBJ2-4): EAGVVQSPRYKIIEKKQPVAFWCNPISGHNTLYWYLQNLGQGPELLIRYENEEAVDDSQLPKDRFSAERLKGVDSTLKIQPAELGDSAVYLCASSLVSGGVPLAKNIQYFGAGTRLSVL.

Details on this clone: It is unclear where the CDR3 begins or ends on the DNA, so no DNA is shown, and the CDR3 is as TCRdb lists it. The rearrangement uses TRBV10-2 and TRBJ2-7; no check of the table's D call, TRBD2, against the DNA was made. Termini included, the CDR3 measures 15 amino acids. CDR1 is WSHSY, CDR2 SAAADI, per germline. The CDR3 loop is CASSTSTRSMVEQYF.

The chain combines TRBV11-3 with TRBJ1-1; D may be TRBD1 (5 bases). The V end was cut by 6 bases, the J end by 6 bases, with 20 bases between. Germline-derived CDR1 and CDR2 are SGHNT and YENEEA. This CDR3 has 15 residues. The CDR3 DNA reads TGTGCCAGCAGTTTGCAGGCAGGGTGGTATTCTGAAGCTTTCTTT. Protein: CASSLQAGWYSEAFF.

The chain has TRBV18 and TRBJ2-3, with 7 bases identical to TRBD2. Germline V gene sequence: CDR1 KGHSH, CDR2 LQKENI. V lost 4 bases to trimming and J lost 1 base; unmatched junction nucleotides: 2. The CDR3 extends over 14 amino acids. The CDR3 sequence is CASSREGRTDTQYF. The CDR3 region has the DNA TGTGCCAGCTCACGGGAGGGCCGCACAGATACGCAGTATTTT.

The V and J genes are TRBV11-3 and TRBJ2-5, with 14 positions matching TRBD2. The CDR3 is 16 amino acids. CDR1 is SGHNT and CDR2 is YENEEA in the germline V gene. V was pared by 6 bases and J by 1 base, with 4 bases of the junction left unmatched. CDR3 sequence: CASSQGLAGAQETQYF. CDR3 bases: TGTGCCAGCAGTCAGGGACTAGCGGGAGCCCAAGAGACCCAGTACTTC.

The chain employs TRBV6-8 and TRBJ2-7; TRBD2 aligns across 14 bases. V was pared by 5 bases and J by 7 bases, with 7 bases of the junction left unmatched. Germline V gene sequence: CDR1 MNHGY, CDR2 SAAAGT. This CDR3 spans 15 amino acids. The CDR3 here is CASSEGLAGAQEQYF. Written as DNA, the CDR3 is TGTGCCAGCAGTGAGGGACTAGCGGGAGCTCAGGAGCAGTACTTC.